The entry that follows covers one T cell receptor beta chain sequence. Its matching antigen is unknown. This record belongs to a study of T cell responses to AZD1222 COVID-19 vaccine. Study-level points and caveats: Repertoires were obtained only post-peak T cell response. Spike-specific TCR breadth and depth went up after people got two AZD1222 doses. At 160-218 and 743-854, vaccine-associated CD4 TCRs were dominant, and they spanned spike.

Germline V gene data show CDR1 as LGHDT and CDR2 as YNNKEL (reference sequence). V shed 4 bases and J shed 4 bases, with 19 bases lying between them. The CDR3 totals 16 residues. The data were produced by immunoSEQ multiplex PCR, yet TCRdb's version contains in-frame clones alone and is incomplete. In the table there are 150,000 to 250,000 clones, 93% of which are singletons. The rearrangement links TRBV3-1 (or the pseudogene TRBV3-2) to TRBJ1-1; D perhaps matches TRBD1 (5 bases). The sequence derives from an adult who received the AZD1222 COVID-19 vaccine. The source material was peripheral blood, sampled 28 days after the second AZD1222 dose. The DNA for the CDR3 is TGTGCCAGCAGCCGTACAGGTGGAGGAGGTGTCACTGAAGCTTTCTTT. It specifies CASSRTGGGGVTEAFF.